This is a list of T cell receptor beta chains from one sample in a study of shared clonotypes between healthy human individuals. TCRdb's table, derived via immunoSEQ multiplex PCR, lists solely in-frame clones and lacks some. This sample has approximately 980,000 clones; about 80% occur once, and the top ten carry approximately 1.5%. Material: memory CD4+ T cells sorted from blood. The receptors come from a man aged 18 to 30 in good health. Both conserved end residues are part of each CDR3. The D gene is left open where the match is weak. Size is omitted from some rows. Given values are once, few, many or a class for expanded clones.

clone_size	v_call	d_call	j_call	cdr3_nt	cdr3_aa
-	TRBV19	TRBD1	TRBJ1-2	TGTGCCACGAATACAGGGGAGAGTGGCTACACCTTC	CATNTGESGYTF
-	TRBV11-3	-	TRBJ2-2	TGTGCCAGCAGCTTATATTCAGGGAAGGGCACCGGGGAGCTGTTTTTT	CASSLYSGKGTGELFF
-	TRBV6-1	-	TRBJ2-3	TGTGCCAGCAGTTCAGGGAGGACAGGTCCAGATACGCAGTATTTT	CASSSGRTGPDTQYF
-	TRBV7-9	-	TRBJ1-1	TGTGCCAGCAGCCAGGGCGTGAACACTGAAGCTTTCTTT	CASSQGVNTEAFF
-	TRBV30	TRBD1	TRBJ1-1	TGTGCCTGGAGACTACAGGGGGCCACGGGGAACACTGAAGCTTTCTTT	CAWRLQGATGNTEAFF
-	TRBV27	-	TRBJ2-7	TGTGCCAGCAGTTTATCGGGGGATACCTACGAGCAGTACTTC	CASSLSGDTYEQYF
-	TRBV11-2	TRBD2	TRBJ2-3	TGTGCCAGCAGCTTAGGTAGCGGGGGGGAGCTCAACACAGATACGCAGTATTTT	CASSLGSGGELNTDTQYF
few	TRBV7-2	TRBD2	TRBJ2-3	TGTGCCAGCAGCCAGACCCCCTTAGCGGGGGATTTTTTCACAGATACGCAGTATTTT	CASSQTPLAGDFFTDTQYF
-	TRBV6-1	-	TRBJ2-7	TGTGCCAGCAGTGATCGTTTGCGGGGAGAATCCTTC	CASSDRLRGESF
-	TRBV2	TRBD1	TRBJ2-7	TGTGCCAGCATGAGAGGGACAGCCTCCTACGAGCAGTACTTC	CASMRGTASYEQYF
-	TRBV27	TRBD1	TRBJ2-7	TGTGCCAGCAGTTGGCGGAGACAGACCGGGACAGGTTTGTCCTACGAGCAGTACTTC	CASSWRRQTGTGLSYEQYF